The rows below give T cell receptor beta chains drawn from one sample of a study of cytomegalovirus exposure and HLA in healthy donors. Assay: immunoSEQ multiplex PCR; the TCRdb copy retains only in-frame clones and omits some. The sample holds approximately 110,000 clones, around 80% seen once. Material: PBMCs. These receptors came from a woman aged 60-70 years in good health and CMV-seropositive. Each CDR3 is given with its conserved first and last residue. The D gene is left open where the match is weak. A row's size may be missing; if present it is once, few, many or a size class.

d_call	v_call	j_call	clone_size	cdr3_aa	cdr3_nt
-	TRBV9	TRBJ2-1	-	CASSVSPPGVVHEQFF	TGTGCCAGCAGCGTATCCCCACCGGGAGTGGTTCATGAGCAGTTCTTC
TRBD2	TRBV4-1	TRBJ2-1	once	CASSQAGGRSYNEQFF	TGCGCCAGCAGCCAAGCGGGAGGGAGATCCTACAATGAGCAGTTCTTC
TRBD1	TRBV25-1	TRBJ1-1	-	CASSEGRSGGTEAFF	TGTGCCAGCAGTGAAGGAAGGTCAGGGGGGACTGAAGCTTTCTTT
TRBD1	TRBV7-9	TRBJ1-5	-	CASSLTGGAPQHF	TGTGCCAGCAGCTTAACAGGGGGGGCGCCCCAGCATTTT
-	TRBV27	TRBJ2-3	-	CASSSLGVATDTQYF	TGTGCCAGCAGTTCCCTAGGGGTAGCTACAGATACGCAGTATTTT
TRBD2	TRBV19	TRBJ2-1	-	CASSIPQRGGNEQFF	TGTGCCAGTAGTATACCCCAGCGGGGGGGCAATGAGCAGTTCTTC
-	TRBV4-3	TRBJ2-7	once	CASSQILNRDEQYF	TGCGCCAGCAGCCAAATTCTCAACCGCGACGAGCAGTACTTC
-	TRBV6-5	TRBJ2-1	-	CASSYQRGSYNEQFF	TGTGCCAGCAGTTACCAAAGAGGATCCTACAATGAGCAGTTCTTC
TRBD2	TRBV7-2	TRBJ2-2	-	CASSLAPSGSLGELFF	TGTGCCAGCAGCTTAGCCCCTAGCGGGAGTCTCGGGGAGCTGTTTTTT
TRBD2	TRBV6-1	TRBJ2-5	once	CASNLAGEAETQYF	TGTGCCAGCAACCTAGCGGGAGAGGCGGAGACCCAGTACTTC
-	TRBV11-2	TRBJ1-5	-	CASSLERGLNQPQHF	TGTGCCAGCAGCTTAGAACGAGGACTCAATCAGCCCCAGCATTTT
-	TRBV5-1	TRBJ1-2	-	CASSFGQSFNYGYTF	TGCGCCAGCAGCTTCGGACAGTCCTTTAACTATGGCTACACCTTC
-	TRBV4-1	TRBJ1-4	-	CASSQDPVGEKLFF	TGCGCCAGCAGCCAAGACCCGGTTGGTGAAAAACTGTTTTTT
TRBD1	TRBV9	TRBJ2-2	once	CASSLSGTGFIGELFF	TGTGCCAGCAGCCTCTCCGGGACAGGGTTCATAGGGGAGCTGTTTTTT
TRBD2	TRBV28	TRBJ2-7	few	CAHSGNYEQYF	TGTGCCCATAGCGGGAACTACGAGCAGTACTTC
TRBD2	TRBV9	TRBJ2-7	-	CASSGGGAYEQYF	TGTGCCAGCAGCGGCGGGGGGGCCTACGAGCAGTACTTC
-	TRBV29-1	TRBJ2-6	-	CSVVVGAAHSGANVLTF	TGCAGCGTTGTAGTAGGCGCGGCTCACTCTGGGGCCAACGTCCTGACTTTC
TRBD1	TRBV19	TRBJ1-2	-	CASSREDRGYGYTF	TGTGCCAGTAGTCGAGAAGACAGGGGGTATGGCTACACCTTC
-	TRBV18	TRBJ2-1	-	CASSPMAAIGGEQFF	TGTGCCAGCTCACCAATGGCAGCCATCGGAGGGGAGCAGTTCTTC
-	TRBV14	TRBJ2-1	-	CASSQDRGGLSSYNEQFF	TGTGCCAGCAGCCAAGATAGGGGGGGGCTGAGCTCCTACAATGAGCAGTTCTTC
-	TRBV7-2	TRBJ1-4	-	CASSQGGGGNNEKLFF	TGTGCCAGCAGCCAGGGAGGGGGGGGGAATAATGAAAAACTGTTTTTT
-	TRBV4-1	TRBJ1-4	-	CAAGWDEKLFF	TGCGCAGCGGGGTGGGATGAAAAACTGTTTTTT
TRBD1	TRBV6-5	TRBJ1-6	-	CASSSPGQGISPLHF	TGTGCCAGCAGTTCACCGGGACAGGGTATTTCACCCCTCCACTTT